The present TCR beta chain was sequenced within a study of blood T cell repertoires in COVID-19. As for the study in general: Acute-phase and convalescent COVID-19 samples originated in the United States, Italy and Spain. Sources were T cells, B-cell-depleted T cells, or PBMCs; the material itself was cDNA or gDNA.

Authors' data handling: Estimation of nucleated cell counts relied on the amplification of reference gene primers. Generated by immunoSEQ multiplex PCR, the TCRdb table keeps only in-frame clones and is missing some. V, J and clone size reflect that table, while D and trimming were determined from the DNA. The table includes about 170,000 clones, 84% detected once. The Seattle patients joined while their infection was active and were tracked longitudinally afterward. Germline CDR1 and CDR2: MNHNS and SASEGT. The ends were cut back, 3 bases at V and 3 bases at J, with 26 bases in the middle. The CDR3 is made up of 19 amino acids.

This sequence originates from an elderly woman with COVID-19, enrolled during active disease. The sequenced sample was peripheral blood. V and J are TRBV6-1 and TRBJ1-2, with D perhaps TRBD1 (6 bases). Written as DNA, the CDR3 is TGTGCCAGCAGTGAGGATACGGGGACAAGCTTCCCTTCCGACTATGGCTACACCTTC. It codes for CASSEDTGTSFPSDYGYTF.